What follows are 11 T cell receptor beta chains derived from one specimen sequenced in a study of T cell responses to AZD1222 COVID-19 vaccine (dated by TCRdb to the early 2020s). This specimen's time point label, interpreted: about 28 days (+/-7) after the second vaccine dose. The library came from the immunoSEQ multiplex PCR assay. As stored in TCRdb, this immuneACCESS dataset retains in-frame rearrangements with V and J assigned. A fraction of the clones does not appear; measured against another copy, unresolved V genes explain less than half of the discrepancy, and the remainder lacks a known reason. This sample gives some 150,000 clones in total; roughly 88% of them show up just once. About 1.8% of the sample goes to the ten largest clones. The material sequenced was peripheral blood, taken 28 days after the second AZD1222 dose. The receptors come from an adult who received the AZD1222 COVID-19 vaccine.

The chain couples TRBV11-2 to TRBJ1-1; TRBD1 agrees at 7 bases. The V gene end was trimmed by 5 bases and the J gene end by 1 base; junction bases not matched to a gene: 4. Germline-derived CDR1 and CDR2 are SGHAT and FQNNGV. The CDR3 has 14 residues. The CDR3 sequence: CASSVNRGNTEAFF. CDR3 coding DNA: TGTGCCAGCAGCGTCAACAGGGGGAACACTGAAGCTTTCTTT.

The V and J genes are TRBV2 and TRBJ1-2; TRBD1 matches at 7 bases. Trimming took 4 bases from V and 5 from J; bases not matched to a gene: 13. The CDR3 spans 16 residues. Germline lookup yields CDR1 SNHLY and CDR2 FYNNEI. The CDR3 DNA follows: TGTGCCAGCAGTGTATTAGGGACAGACCCTCGGTATGGCTACACCTTC. This gives the protein CASSVLGTDPRYGYTF.

In nucleotides, the CDR3 is TGTGCCAGCAGCCAAGCACAGCTGCTAGCCAAAAACATTCAGTACTTC. It specifies CASSQAQLLAKNIQYF. V usage is TRBV3-1 (or the pseudogene TRBV3-2) and J usage is TRBJ2-4; D is unresolved. The CDR3 contains 16 residues. The V end was cut by 1 base, the J end by 0 bases, with 10 bases between. Per germline, CDR1 LGHDT and CDR2 YNNKEL (reference sequence).

This chain links TRBV6-1 with TRBJ2-7; the D call may be TRBD1 or TRBD2 (5 bases each). Germline V gene lookup returns CDR1 MNHNS and CDR2 SASEGT. The length of the CDR3 is 14 residues. V was cut by 2 bases and J by 1 base, with 9 bases left in between. CDR3 in amino acids: CASSEMRGSYEQYF. CDR3 sequence (DNA): TGTGCCAGCAGTGAAATGAGGGGATCCTACGAGCAGTACTTC.

CDR3 sequence: CASSWSRGGTGELFF. The CDR3 DNA is TGTGCCAGTAGTTGGAGCAGGGGGGGAACCGGGGAGCTGTTTTTT. The chain uses TRBV19 and TRBJ2-2; D may match TRBD1 or TRBD2 (7 bases each). With 5 bases removed from V and 5 bases from J, the gap between germline ends came to 15 bases. This CDR3 is built from 15 residues. CDR1 and CDR2 from the germline V gene are LNHDA and SQIVND (reference sequence).

This chain joins TRBV15 and TRBJ2-4; 8 bases are a match to TRBD2. CDR1 is LNHNV, CDR2 YYDKDF, per germline (reference sequence). The CDR3 is made up of 15 amino acids. V lost 8 bases and J lost 3; bases outside the gene matches: 9. The CDR3 sequence is CATAVGGAGKNIQYF. In DNA, the CDR3 is TGTGCCACCGCCGTCGGGGGGGCTGGCAAAAACATTCAGTACTTC.

This sequence joins TRBV5-1 and TRBJ2-7; the match to TRBD2 covers 8 bases. Losses at the gene ends were 0 bases for V and 5 bases for J; bases not matched to a gene: 7. The CDR3 extends over 15 amino acids. Germline CDR1 reads SGHRS; CDR2 reads YFSETQ. The CDR3 loop reads CASSLDRGGHNEQYF. The DNA for the CDR3 is TGCGCCAGCAGCTTGGATCGGGGGGGTCACAACGAGCAGTACTTC.

The gene calls are TRBV2 and TRBJ2-3; 9 bases agree with TRBD1. CDR1 is SNHLY and CDR2 is FYNNEI in the germline V gene. The ends lost 6 bases at V and 3 bases at J; junction bases unmatched: 1. The CDR3 runs 13 residues. This CDR3 is CASSGTGTDTQYF. CDR3 nucleotides: TGTGCCAGCAGCGGGACAGGGACAGATACGCAGTATTTT. Together with reference TRBV2 and TRBJ2-3, the CDR3 gives the full variable domain: EPEVTQTPSHQVTQMGQEVILRCVPISNHLYFYWYRQILGQKVEFLVSFYNNEISEKSEIFDDQFSVERPDGSNFTLKIRSTKLEDSAMYFCASSGTGTDTQYFGPGTRLTVL.

The V gene is TRBV6-2 or TRBV6-3, the J gene TRBJ2-7, with 8 bases identical to TRBD2. CDR3 size: 15 residues. Germline V gene lookup returns CDR1 MNHEY and CDR2 SVGEGT. V lost 5 bases to trimming and J lost 3 bases; unmatched junction nucleotides: 9. The CDR3 sequence is CASSGELAVHYEQYF. As DNA, the CDR3 is TGTGCCAGCAGTGGGGAACTAGCGGTACACTACGAGCAGTACTTC.

The gene calls are TRBV9 and TRBJ1-4; D remains ambiguous. V was cut by 3 bases and J by 3 bases, with 6 bases left in between. Germline V gives CDR1 SGDLS, CDR2 YYNGEE. This CDR3 has 13 residues. CDR3 coding DNA: TGTGCCAGCAGCGGGGTGGCTAATGAAAAACTGTTTTTT. It is translated as CASSGVANEKLFF.

This chain joins TRBV24-1 and TRBJ1-3, with D perhaps TRBD1 (5 bases). Trimming took 12 bases from V and 2 from J, leaving 16 bases between them. CDR3 size: 14 residues. Germline lookup yields CDR1 KGHDR and CDR2 SFDVKD. CDR3 coding DNA: TGTGCCGCCGTTGGGGCGGGTACTGGAAACACCATATATTTT. This encodes CAAVGAGTGNTIYF.